This TCR beta chain originates from a study of blood T cells in healthy people across ages (dated by TCRdb to 2013 to 2016). Study-level background: In model experiments, template switching captured roughly one uniquely barcoded TCR beta cDNA molecule for every two T cells. Using deep sequencing normalized with unique cDNA molecular identifiers, the study measured how TCR beta repertoire diversity changes with age. The donors were divided into four age groups: young (average about 15 years), middle-aged (around 41), aged (about 61) and long-lived (around 87). Using the same blood draw, the study looked at two additional independent replicas of 1 million unique cDNA reads for two donors, one aged 18 to 29 and the other aged 80 or older. Paper-wide results and their limitations: Total diversity estimates from one million sequenced T cells were considered lower bounds and underestimates. The CMV infection status of donors was not known, potentially confounding age-related changes in expanded clonotypes. A strong correlation was found between observed TCR beta diversity and the percentage of naive T cells measured by flow cytometry. Observed TCR beta diversity per million T cells fell roughly linearly with age, and a significant reduction was already apparent by age roughly 40. Compared with the aged group, the long-lived group had more naive CD4+ T cells, fewer expanded clones and increased TCR diversity, a pattern suggesting age selection. Because profiling used bulk unsorted PBMCs, naive and antigen-experienced compartments could not be compared conclusively.

Notes on this clonotype: Its binding antigen is unknown. Base qualities are not provided; no much larger clone lies one nucleotide away.

Systemically healthy Caucasian individuals from Russia, over 30 in total and aged roughly 6 to 95 years, were included as donors. Approximately 9.7 milliliters of peripheral blood were drawn from each donor into EDTA-treated Vacutainer tubes. PBMCs were isolated by Ficoll-Paque density-gradient centrifugation, with at least 6 million obtained per sample. Total RNA was extracted from PBMCs with Trizol reagent, with at least 6 micrograms obtained per sample. For every donor, an aliquot of PBMCs went through flow cytometry to measure the percentages of naive CD45RAhigh/CD27high T cells. The CDR3 holds 15 amino acids from the cysteine to the phenylalanine. Just the 45-base CDR3 DNA is kept, in frame starting at base 1. V lost 0 bases and J lost 3 bases; the stretch between them is 10 bases long. CDR1 and CDR2, per the germline V gene, are SGHRS and YFSETQ. Library prep was done by 5' RACE. TCRdb lists the instrument as Illumina HiSeq 2500. A second 7 to 11 cycle PCR used a sample-barcoded 5' primer and a J-beta primer mix. Each TCR beta cDNA molecule received a unique molecular identifier from a template-switch 5' adaptor carrying 12 random nucleotides. Each sample yielded at least 3 million CDR3-containing paired-end reads. First-strand cDNA synthesis was performed from all RNA using the Mint cDNA synthesis kit, with priming by a TRBC-specific oligonucleotide. All cDNA was treated with uracil-DNA glycosylase and then went through a first 18-cycle PCR with the universal primers M1SS and BC2_uni_R. As for the original processing: For normalization, 1 million high-quality reads, each with a distinct molecular identifier, were randomly selected from each sample. Instead of being binned into consensus sequences, reads that shared molecular identifiers were thrown out. MiTCR, run with a Q25 quality threshold and the strictest error-elimination algorithm, handled CDR3 identification, clonotype clustering and error correction. A nonparametric unseen species model using Euler transformation provided a lower-bound estimate of total TCR beta diversity. TCRdb ran its own pipeline on the public reads, namely fastp trimming at Q25 and MiXCR clone calling, and kept in-frame beta chains. A single entry per CDR3 protein holds the most common genes and DNA from its merged rows. In this record, the V and J calls reflect TCRdb's handling and not the investigators' own analysis. The sample profile shows roughly 1,100,000 distinct CDR3 sequences; roughly 24% of them were found once. Less than 0.85% of the sample is in the top ten clones.

The same data also contributed to another study, on T cells of mothers and their children. Drawing on the second study: Nine systemically healthy Caucasian individuals served as donors, namely three mothers together with their six children. cDNA synthesis consumed the entire amount of extracted RNA, loaded at approximately 1.5 ug RNA in each 15 ul reaction. Sample barcodes and 2-4 random nucleotides were added via the M1S primer in the second PCR. More than 8.5 million TCR beta CDR3 reads were obtained from each mother, and roughly 3 million reads were obtained from each child. Thymic selection similarly shapes TCR recombination output in related and unrelated pairs, with minor effect from inherited differences. Related mother-child pairs always showed normalized repertoire overlap that was slightly higher than in unrelated mother-child pairs, though the difference was never significant. No persistent microchimeric T cell clones were found, with a detection sensitivity of approximately 95 clones per million clonotypes. The study used deep NGS to compare TCR beta repertoires of mothers and children, seeking features distinguishing related mother-child pairs from unrelated individuals. The mean age was roughly 36 +/- 4 years for the mothers and around 11 +/- 4 years for the children. Libraries were sequenced on Illumina HiSeq 2000 with 100+100 nt paired-end reads after adapter ligation with NEBNext reagents. To prevent cross-contamination, the mother and child libraries were prepared one month apart and sequenced in separate runs. Between roughly 500,000 and 2,300,000 distinct TCR beta clonotypes were identified per donor. Naive TCR beta clonotypes were estimated from low-frequency clonotypes matched to each donor's FACS-determined naive share, without sorting.

The chain uses TRBV5-1 and TRBJ2-1; TRBD1 is a possible D gene, resting on 5 matching bases. Source material: blood. The TCR comes from a girl aged 2 to 9 in good health. The nucleotide sequence is TGCGCCAGCAGCTTGGTGGCAGGGCACTACAATGAGCAGTTCTTC. It is translated as CASSLVAGHYNEQFF.